The clone carrying this T cell receptor beta chain was seen at least ten times. What it binds is unknown. Quantitative 5'-RACE was performed with molecular barcodes, and it yielded the TCR beta libraries. TCRdb analysed the 5' RACE reads with MiXCR anew, one entry per CDR3 protein. The sample gives around 490,000 distinct CDR3 sequences, roughly 5.2% of which show up once; around 3.5% is in the top ten. In germline, CDR1 is MGHDK, CDR2 SYGVNS. CDR3 size: 11 residues. Trimming removed 4 bases at V and 3 bases at J, with 4 bases between. This sample stems from a study of CD8 T cells in ankylosing spondylitis. General study points: Blood of patients with ankylosing spondylitis appeared to be characterized by a TCR beta motif of several highly homologous variants.

Sample: blood, either unsorted or a sorted T cell fraction (not recorded which). V is TRBV25-1 and J is TRBJ2-7, with D hard to call. This TCR came from a male donor with ankylosing spondylitis. The CDR3 coding sequence is TGTGCCAGCAGTGCCCTCTACGAGCAGTACTTC. It is translated as CASSALYEQYF.